These 30 T cell receptor beta chains came from one sample sequenced in a study of T-cell reconstitution after alpha-beta-depleted transplantation in children. Unique molecular identifiers were incorporated when the TCRbeta library was constructed. TCRdb used MiXCR to reprocess the PCR reads, holding one entry per CDR3 protein. The sample carries roughly 670,000 distinct CDR3 sequences, about an eighth recorded once. Sequencing was performed on PBMCs, taken before TCRalphabeta/CD19-depleted stem cell transplant. All receptors come from a girl aged 2 to 9 with congenital amegakaryocytic thrombocytopenia, due to receive a stem cell transplant.

This clonotype was observed at least ten times. The chain links TRBV5-1 to TRBJ2-7; the D call may be TRBD1 or TRBD2 (5 bases each). Germline assignment: CDR1 SGHRS and CDR2 YFSETQ. With 0 bases removed from V and 3 bases from J, the gap between germline ends came to 10 bases. CDR3 length equals 14 residues. The CDR3 loop reads CASSLVGDVYEQYF. For the CDR3, the DNA is TGCGCCAGCAGCTTGGTGGGGGATGTCTACGAGCAGTACTTC.

This clonotype appeared many times. The V and J genes are TRBV5-1 and TRBJ2-7; 8 bases are shared with TRBD2. With V trimmed by 0 bases and J by 7 bases, 15 bases remained unmatched. Per the germline V gene, CDR1 is SGHRS and CDR2 is YFSETQ. The CDR3 is 17 amino acids. CDR3 in DNA: TGCGCCAGCAGCTTGGATCGGGGGGGGACCATCCTTGGGGAGCAGTACTTC. This gives the protein CASSLDRGGTILGEQYF.

This clonotype came up many times. V gene TRBV6-1 combines with J gene TRBJ2-7; a weak D match, TRBD1 (6 bases). V was clipped by 6 bases and J by 0 bases, with 15 bases between them. CDR3 length: 15 residues. Per germline, CDR1 MNHNS and CDR2 SASEGT. The CDR3 sequence: CASRAGQTSSYEQYF. CDR3 nucleotides: TGTGCCAGCAGAGCCGGACAGACCAGCTCCTACGAGCAGTACTTC.

This clonotype was seen a few times. The chain joins TRBV25-1 to TRBJ1-2; TRBD1 is a possible D gene (6 bases). The germline gives CDR1 MGHDK, CDR2 SYGVNS. Trimming shortened V by 2 bases and J by 7 bases, and 11 bases separated the two germline ends. This CDR3 spans 13 amino acids. The CDR3 is CASSETGCGGYTF. The CDR3 DNA follows: TGTGCCAGCAGTGAAACAGGGTGCGGTGGCTACACCTTC.

A few counts support this clonotype. The rearrangement uses TRBV19 and TRBJ1-2; 10 bases align to TRBD1. J was trimmed by 8 bases and V by 6 bases; bases with no gene match: 12. Germline assignment: CDR1 LNHDA and CDR2 SQIVND (reference sequence). This CDR3 spans 15 amino acids. Here the CDR3 DNA reads TGTGCCAGTAGCCTAACCCGACAGGGGGCTAGGGGCTACACCTTC. Protein sequence: CASSLTRQGARGYTF.

This rearrangement joins TRBV20-1 to TRBJ2-1; 8 nucleotides agree with TRBD2. The CDR3 covers 14 residues. V shed 5 bases and J 10 bases; nucleotides not matched to a gene: 13. CDR1 and CDR2 (germline): DFQATT, SNEGSKA (reference sequence). DNA of the CDR3: TGCAGTGCTTCCCAACCAGCGGGAGACGGGGAGCAGTTCTTC. Its translation is CSASQPAGDGEQFF.

At least ten counts were recorded for this clonotype. The chain has TRBV3-1 and TRBJ2-1; D uncertain. The V end was cut by 0 bases, the J end by 9 bases, with 12 bases between. Germline V lookup: CDR1 LGHDT, CDR2 YNNKEL (reference sequence). The CDR3 spans 14 residues. This CDR3 is CASSQEVPSGEQFF. DNA of the CDR3: TGTGCCAGCAGCCAAGAAGTTCCGAGTGGTGAGCAGTTCTTC.

Comment on this clonotype: One base away lies a much larger clone, so this may be a sequencing read error. Here the CDR3 reads CSTELTDSGGYTF. Written as DNA, the CDR3 is TGCAGTACTGAACTCACGGACTCTGGGGGCTACACCTTC. The chain carries TRBV20-1 and TRBJ1-2, with D unresolved. The CDR3 contains 13 residues. Per the germline V gene, CDR1 is DFQATT and CDR2 is SNEGSKA (reference sequence). V gave up 8 bases and J gave up 8 bases, with 21 bases separating them.

In regard to this clonotype: At one end, the junction sequence differs from germline, possibly due to a read error. J is TRBJ2-5 and V is TRBV10-3, with TRBD2 identical over 13 bases. This CDR3 is 19 amino acids long. Germline V gives CDR1 ENHRY, CDR2 SYGVKD. The CDR3 DNA sequence: TGTGCCATCAGTCAGTCCCCCATCGGACTAGCGGGGGCCAGGGAGACCCAGTACTTC. This codes for CAISQSPIGLAGARETQYF.

The rearrangement joins TRBV15 to TRBJ2-7; the match to TRBD1 covers 7 bases. Germline V CDR1 and CDR2: LNHNV, YYDKDF (reference sequence). The CDR3 sequence is 13 residues long. After removal of 5 bases from V and 2 bases from J, the junction contained 3 bases not matched to a gene. The CDR3 loop reads CATSGDRTYEQYF. The CDR3 nucleotides are TGTGCCACCAGCGGGGACAGAACCTACGAGCAGTACTTC.

With respect to this clonotype: Given the absence of the conserved phenylalanine or tryptophan at the CDR3 end, a read error is likely. This chain connects TRBV29-1 to TRBJ2-1, with 14 bases that match TRBD2. Per germline, CDR1 SQVTM and CDR2 ANQGSEA. V dropped 6 bases and J dropped 7; count of bases not matched to a gene: 11. CDR3 length: 16 amino acids. DNA for the CDR3: TGCAGCGTGAGACTCGGGACTAGCGGGAGTCTGAATGAGCAGTTCTCC. Amino acid sequence: CSVRLGTSGSLNEQFS.

The sample holds a few counts of this clonotype. This sequence joins TRBV7-2 and TRBJ2-5, with D possibly being TRBD1 or TRBD2 (6 bases each). With 5 bases removed from V and 5 bases from J, the gap between germline ends came to 27 bases. The CDR3 has 18 residues. The germline gives CDR1 SGHTA, CDR2 FQGNSA. The CDR3 protein is CASSPSPLARWGRETQYF. The DNA of the CDR3 is TGTGCCAGCAGCCCCAGCCCCCTAGCGCGTTGGGGGCGCGAGACCCAGTACTTC.

As concerns this clonotype: A much larger clone differs from this one at a single base, so this may be a read error. V usage is TRBV20-1 and J usage is TRBJ2-1, with D possibly being TRBD2 (6 bases). Germline V gene sequence: CDR1 DFQATT, CDR2 SNEGSKA (reference sequence). Deletions cut 7 bases from V and 9 bases from J, with 22 bases between. This CDR3 is 14 amino acids long. The CDR3 nucleotides are TGCAGTGTTAACCCCTTGGGAGGTTTCATTGAGCAGTTCTTC. Amino acid sequence: CSVNPLGGFIEQFF.

This clonotype was seen only a few times. The chain joins TRBV28 to TRBJ2-1; 10 positions agree with TRBD2. Germline CDR1 is MDHEN and CDR2 is SYDVKM. The CDR3 totals 14 residues. The V segment lost 6 bases and the J segment 9 bases; nucleotides outside the gene matches: 8. CDR3: CASSHIAGGGEQFF. The CDR3 nucleotides are TGTGCCAGCAGCCACATAGCGGGAGGAGGTGAGCAGTTCTTC.

This clonotype was seen at least ten times. The chain carries TRBV10-3 and TRBJ2-5, with a possible D match to TRBD1 (5 bases). With 2 bases removed from V and 1 base from J, the gap between germline ends came to 5 bases. The germline CDR1 and CDR2 sequences are ENHRY and SYGVKD. The length of the CDR3 is 13 residues. CDR3 in amino acids: CAISEDSQETQYF. The CDR3 DNA reads as TGTGCCATCAGTGAGGACAGCCAAGAGACCCAGTACTTC.

This clonotype appeared many times. This chain uses TRBV28 with TRBJ2-4; weak D call: TRBD2 (6 bases). The CDR3 totals 19 residues. CDR1 and CDR2 (germline): MDHEN, SYDVKM. V was clipped by 0 bases and J by 0 bases, with 18 bases between them. The CDR3 DNA is TGTGCCAGCAGTTTATGGCGTTTAAGGGGAGGTGAAGCCAAAAACATTCAGTACTTC. This encodes CASSLWRLRGGEAKNIQYF.

V usage is TRBV20-1 and J usage is TRBJ2-3; unclear D gene. This CDR3 contains 17 residues. V was trimmed by 0 bases and J by 6 bases, leaving 22 bases between them. Per germline, CDR1 DFQATT and CDR2 SNEGSKA (reference sequence). Here the CDR3 reads CSARDPSIGSILDTQYF. CDR3 bases: TGCAGTGCTAGAGATCCCTCTATAGGTAGTATATTGGATACGCAGTATTTT.

This clonotype was detected many times. V and J are TRBV5-1 and TRBJ2-3; no definite D call. Trimming left V 2 bases short and J 0 bases short, with 7 bases between. CDR3 length: 14 amino acids. The germline V gene has CDR1 SGHRS and CDR2 YFSETQ. This chain's CDR3 is CASSFQDSTDTQYF. The CDR3 DNA is TGCGCCAGCAGCTTCCAGGATAGCACAGATACGCAGTATTTT.

This clonotype was counted only a few times. The CDR3 reads CASSPGLAGANYNEQFF. The CDR3 DNA reads TGTGCCAGCAGCCCAGGACTAGCGGGAGCAAACTACAATGAGCAGTTCTTC. The chain combines TRBV7-3 with TRBJ2-1; 13 nucleotides line up with TRBD2. Unmatched junction bases numbered 7, after V lost 5 bases and J lost 3 bases. The CDR3 is 17 amino acids. Germline V gives CDR1 SGHTA, CDR2 FQGTGA. The complete variable domain, with remaining parts taken from reference TRBV7-3 and TRBJ2-1, reads GAGVSQTPSNKVTEKGKYVELRCDPISGHTALYWYRQSLGQGPEFLIYFQGTGAADDSGLPNDRFFAVRPEGSVSTLKIQRTERGDSAVYLCASSPGLAGANYNEQFFGPGTRLTVL.

The chain has TRBV6-2 or TRBV6-3 and TRBJ2-3, with TRBD2 matching 10 bases. The CDR3 loop spans 17 amino acids. Germline V lookup: CDR1 MNHEY, CDR2 SVGEGT. J gave up 2 bases and V 2 bases, and 7 bases lay outside the gene matches. The DNA of the CDR3 is TGTGCCAGCAGTTACCGCCCACTAGCGGGAACCACAGATACGCAGTATTTT. As protein: CASSYRPLAGTTDTQYF.

This clonotype has ten or more counts. The V and J genes are TRBV20-1 and TRBJ2-2; 7 bases match TRBD2. Unmatched junction bases numbered 10, after V lost 6 bases and J lost 0 bases. The CDR3 spans 16 residues. The V gene's germline CDR1 is DFQATT and CDR2 SNEGSKA (reference sequence). CDR3 DNA: TGCAGTGCGGCGATTCTTAGCGGGTCGAACACCGGGGAGCTGTTTTTT. Protein product: CSAAILSGSNTGELFF.

The rearrangement uses TRBV20-1 and TRBJ2-1; D might be TRBD1 (6 bases). Germline loops: CDR1 DFQATT, CDR2 SNEGSKA (reference sequence). This CDR3 region has 15 residues. Trimming cost V 3 bases and J 6 bases, with 18 bases left between them. DNA for the CDR3: TGCAGTGCTAGCGCCCCACAGGGTAGGCCCAATGAGCAGTTCTTC. Amino acids: CSASAPQGRPNEQFF.

This clonotype was seen at least ten times. The genes are TRBV7-7 and TRBJ2-5, with TRBD2 matching 8 bases. The CDR3 spans 14 residues. V dropped 5 bases and J dropped 2; count of bases not matched to a gene: 4. Germline CDR1 and CDR2: SSHAT and FNYEAQ (reference sequence). The DNA for the CDR3 is TGTGCCAGCAGCCGTAGCGGGGCTCAAGAGACCCAGTACTTC. It encodes CASSRSGAQETQYF.

The V and J genes are TRBV20-1 and TRBJ2-2, with a possible D match to TRBD2 (6 bases). Germline V gene sequence: CDR1 DFQATT, CDR2 SNEGSKA (reference sequence). Deletions cut 6 bases from V and 3 bases from J, with 20 bases between. This CDR3 is 16 amino acids long. Here the CDR3 DNA reads TGCAGTGCCCAGACGAATGGTAGCGGTTACACCGGGGAGCTGTTTTTT. It translates to CSAQTNGSGYTGELFF.

This clonotype occurred many times. The V and J genes are TRBV7-9 and TRBJ1-4, with 8 bases identical to TRBD1. CDR3 length: 16 amino acids. With 4 bases clipped from V and 4 bases from J, the junction kept 8 bases outside the gene matches. CDR1 is SEHNR, CDR2 FQNEAQ, per germline (reference sequence). CDR3 in amino acids: CASSSYLTGVNEKLFF. The CDR3 DNA reads as TGTGCCAGCAGCTCCTATTTGACAGGGGTTAATGAAAAACTGTTTTTT. Combining the CDR3 with reference TRBV7-9 and TRBJ1-4 gives the whole variable domain DTGVSQNPRHKITKRGQNVTFRCDPISEHNRLYWYRQTLGQGPEFLTYFQNEAQLEKSRLLSDRFSAERPKGSFSTLEIQRTEQGDSAMYLCASSSYLTGVNEKLFFGSGTQLSVL.

The table lists this clonotype with a few counts. The gene calls are TRBV12-3 or TRBV12-4 and TRBJ2-3; weak D call: TRBD2 (5 bases). The CDR3 consists of 12 residues. With 3 bases removed from V and 7 bases from J, the gap between germline ends came to 8 bases. The DNA for the CDR3 is TGTGCCAGCAGTTTCGGAGGATATACGCAGTATTTT. Protein: CASSFGGYTQYF.

This clonotype occurred many times. The genes are TRBV3-1 and TRBJ1-1, with D maybe TRBD1 (6 bases). Per germline, CDR1 LGHDT and CDR2 YNNKEL (reference sequence). The CDR3 has 12 residues. V lost 7 bases and J 4 bases, leaving 10 bases between the germline ends. The CDR3 spells CASKGVGTEAFF. The CDR3, as DNA: TGTGCCAGCAAGGGGGTTGGCACTGAAGCTTTCTTT.

The table lists this clonotype with a few counts. The rearrangement links TRBV24-1 to TRBJ2-1, with 9 bases fitting TRBD2. Germline V CDR1 and CDR2: KGHDR, SFDVKD. This CDR3 comprises 17 residues. V lost 4 bases to trimming and J lost 7 bases; unmatched junction nucleotides: 13. CDR3 nucleotides: TGTGCCACCAGTGAAGCATCCGGGACTAGCAGAGTGAATGAGCAGTTCTTC. Protein product: CATSEASGTSRVNEQFF.

This chain links TRBV12-3 or TRBV12-4 with TRBJ1-1, with 7 bases matching TRBD1. V lost 8 bases to trimming and J lost 2 bases; unmatched junction nucleotides: 11. CDR3 length: 15 amino acids. CDR3 nucleotides: TGTGCCAGCGGAACCTACAGGGGCTTCAACACTGAAGCTTTCTTT. Amino acids: CASGTYRGFNTEAFF.

As regards this clonotype: The junction does not match germline at one end; this may be a read error. The chain couples TRBV15 to TRBJ2-1; possible D gene TRBD2, 5 bases. Germline-derived CDR1 and CDR2 are LNHNV and YYDKDF (reference sequence). The CDR3 runs 14 residues. CDR3 amino acids: CTTSSRELAGEQFF. Written as DNA, the CDR3 is TGTACCACCAGCAGTAGGGAGCTAGCTGGGGAGCAGTTCTTC. Full variable domain (remainder filled in from reference TRBV15 and TRBJ2-1): DAMVIQNPRYQVTQFGKPVTLSCSQTLNHNVMYWYQQKSSQAPKLLFHYYDKDFNNEADTPDNFQSRRPNTSFCFLDIRSPGLGDTAMYLCTTSSRELAGEQFFGPGTRLTVL.